This is a list of T cell receptor beta chains from one sample in a study of OX40 agonist ivuxolimab in advanced cancers. TCRdb's copy holds only in-frame clones and misses some; the assay was immunoSEQ multiplex PCR. This table holds tens of thousands of clones, around 92% found once. The sample in question was CD4+ or CD8+ T cells sorted from blood, obtained in a trial of the OX40 agonist ivuxolimab. These receptors were obtained from an adult with an advanced solid tumor such as melanoma, head and neck, liver or kidney cancer. CDR3s include the opening cysteine and the closing phenylalanine or tryptophan. D genes are given only for firm matches. The listing skips clone size in some rows; elsewhere it reads once, few, many or a size class.

>TRBV11-3|12|TRBJ2-1|NA|NA
CASSLDLNEQFF
TGTGCCAGCAGCTTGGACCTTAATGAGCAGTTCTTC
>TRBV7-9|15|TRBJ1-3|once|NA
CASSLGPVSGNTIYF
TGTGCCAGCAGCTTAGGCCCGGTCTCTGGAAACACCATATATTTT
>TRBV19|15|TRBJ2-7|NA|TRBD2
CASRKGTSRTYEQYF
TGTGCCAGTAGAAAAGGGACTAGCAGAACCTACGAGCAGTACTTC
>TRBV18|16|TRBJ2-2|NA|TRBD1
CASSADRTGVTGELFF
TGTGCCAGCTCAGCGGATAGGACAGGGGTGACCGGGGAGCTGTTTTTT
>TRBV6-5|14|TRBJ2-2|NA|NA
CASSRGTNTGELFF
TGTGCCAGCAGTCGGGGAACGAACACCGGGGAGCTGTTTTTT
>TRBV7-9|15|TRBJ2-7|NA|NA
CASSLDPAGPYEQYF
TGTGCCAGCAGCTTAGACCCGGCGGGACCCTACGAGCAGTACTTC
>TRBV30|14|TRBJ1-2|NA|TRBD1
CAWSSGGVNYGYTF
TGTGCCTGGAGCTCAGGGGGCGTAAACTATGGCTACACCTTC
>TRBV19|17|TRBJ2-3|NA|NA
CASTPPRNRRGTDTQYF
TGTGCCAGTACCCCCCCTAGAAACAGGCGGGGCACAGATACGCAGTATTTT
>TRBV7-2|15|TRBJ1-5|once|NA
CASSLVGGMNEPQHF
TGTGCCAGCAGCTTAGTAGGGGGGATGAATGAGCCCCAGCATTTT
>TRBV19|13|TRBJ2-1|NA|NA
CASSGPLRNEQFF
TGTGCCAGTAGCGGGCCCCTACGCAATGAGCAGTTCTTC
>TRBV7-9|14|TRBJ1-2|NA|NA
CASSFGDNSGGYTF
TGTGCCAGCAGCTTCGGGGATAATAGTGGGGGCTACACCTTC
>TRBV25-1|13|TRBJ2-3|NA|NA
CASSDGLTDTQYF
TGTGCCAGCAGTGATGGACTTACAGATACGCAGTATTTT
>TRBV6-1|13|TRBJ1-5|few|NA
CASSDRGHQPQHF
TGTGCCAGCAGTGACAGGGGTCACCAGCCCCAGCATTTT
>TRBV30|13|TRBJ1-1|NA|NA
CAWTLSRGTEAFF
TGTGCCTGGACTCTGAGCAGGGGCACTGAAGCTTTCTTT
>TRBV11-3|12|TRBJ2-1|NA|NA
CASSESYNEQFF
TGTGCCAGCAGCGAAAGTTACAATGAGCAGTTCTTC
>TRBV6-5|14|TRBJ2-3|NA|NA
CASSSLGPMDTQYF
TGTGCCAGCAGTTCTCTAGGGCCAATGGATACGCAGTATTTT
>TRBV5-4|15|TRBJ1-4|NA|NA
CASSLGSGGGEKLFF
TGTGCCAGCAGCTTGGGATCGGGTGGAGGTGAAAAACTGTTTTTT
>TRBV6-5|15|TRBJ2-1|NA|TRBD2
CASSRTRTPGGEQFF
TGTGCCAGCAGTCGCACTAGAACCCCCGGGGGGGAGCAGTTCTTC
>TRBV5-1|14|TRBJ2-3|NA|NA
CASSSRPNQDTQYF
TGCGCCAGCAGCTCGAGACCTAACCAAGATACGCAGTATTTT
>TRBV28|14|TRBJ1-1|NA|TRBD1
CASTATGGRTEAFF
TGTGCCAGCACCGCGACAGGGGGCAGGACTGAAGCTTTCTTT
>TRBV28|12|TRBJ1-1|NA|NA
CASYSQNTEAFF
TGTGCCAGCTATTCCCAGAACACTGAAGCTTTCTTT
>TRBV11-2|15|TRBJ2-1|NA|TRBD1
CASSLEPNRGHEQFF
TGTGCCAGCAGCTTAGAACCTAACAGGGGCCATGAGCAGTTCTTC
>TRBV7-3|15|TRBJ2-5|NA|TRBD1
CASSIGQGAKETQYF
TGTGCCAGCAGCATTGGACAGGGGGCTAAAGAGACCCAGTACTTC
>TRBV7-9|12|TRBJ2-7|NA|NA
CASSLISQEQYF
TGTGCCAGCAGCTTAATCTCGCAGGAGCAGTACTTC
>TRBV7-9|15|TRBJ1-1|NA|TRBD1
CASSLSDRGNTEAFF
TGTGCCAGCAGCTTATCCGACAGGGGAAACACTGAAGCTTTCTTT
>TRBV18|14|TRBJ1-2|NA|TRBD1
CASSPGQGRYGYTF
TGTGCCAGCTCACCGGGACAGGGTCGATATGGCTACACCTTC
>TRBV30|13|TRBJ2-5|NA|NA
CAWSAMTQETQYF
TGTGCCTGGAGTGCAATGACTCAAGAGACCCAGTACTTC
>TRBV6-4|14|TRBJ1-5|NA|NA
CASSPQTTNQPQHF
TGTGCCAGCAGCCCCCAGACCACGAATCAGCCCCAGCATTTT
>TRBV7-9|18|TRBJ2-4|once|NA
CASSLGVSQGFSKNIQYF
TGTGCCAGCAGCTTAGGGGTGTCGCAGGGTTTCTCCAAAAACATTCAGTACTTC
>TRBV6-6|14|TRBJ1-2|NA|NA
CASSYFGGAGGYTF
TGTGCCAGCAGTTACTTCGGGGGGGCTGGTGGCTACACCTTC
>TRBV5-1|17|TRBJ2-3|NA|TRBD2
CASSLRLSGIATDTQYF
TGCGCCAGCAGCTTGCGATTAAGCGGGATCGCCACAGATACGCAGTATTTT
>TRBV11-2|14|TRBJ2-5|once|NA
CASSLDQRGETQYF
TGTGCCAGCAGCTTAGATCAAAGGGGAGAGACCCAGTACTTC
>TRBV5-1|15|TRBJ2-3|NA|NA
CASSSDLTSTDTQYF
TGCGCCAGCAGCTCCGACTTAACTAGCACAGATACGCAGTATTTT
>TRBV7-8|14|TRBJ2-7|once|TRBD1
CASSVDRVVHEQYF
TGTGCCAGCAGTGTAGACAGGGTGGTCCACGAGCAGTACTTC